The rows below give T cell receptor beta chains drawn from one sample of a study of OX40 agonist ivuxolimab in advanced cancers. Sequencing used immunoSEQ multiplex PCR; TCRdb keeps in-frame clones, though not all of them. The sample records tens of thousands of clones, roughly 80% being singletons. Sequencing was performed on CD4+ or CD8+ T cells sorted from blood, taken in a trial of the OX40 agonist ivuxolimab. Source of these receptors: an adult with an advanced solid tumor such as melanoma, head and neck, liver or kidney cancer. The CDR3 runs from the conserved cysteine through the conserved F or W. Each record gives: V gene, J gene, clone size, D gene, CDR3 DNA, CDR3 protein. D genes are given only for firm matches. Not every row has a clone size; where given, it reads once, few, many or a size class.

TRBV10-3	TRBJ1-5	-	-	TGTGCCATCAGTGAGTCGTCGTCGTGGTCGGGAGAGAGCAATCAGCCCCAGCATTTT	CAISESSSWSGESNQPQHF
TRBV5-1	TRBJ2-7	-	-	TGCGCCAGCAGCTTGGTAGCAACTTCAGGCCCCCACGAGCAGTACTTC	CASSLVATSGPHEQYF
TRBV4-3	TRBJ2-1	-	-	TGCGCCAGCAGCCAAGAAATTAACAATGAGCAGTTCTTC	CASSQEINNEQFF
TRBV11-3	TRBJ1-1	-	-	TGTGCCAGCAGCCTCCAACTGGACGGGCACACTGAAGCTTTCTTT	CASSLQLDGHTEAFF
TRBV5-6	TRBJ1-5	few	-	TGTGCCAGCAGCTCCCGGATGGGGGGGACCAATCAGCCCCAGCATTTT	CASSSRMGGTNQPQHF
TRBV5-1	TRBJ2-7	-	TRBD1	TGCGCCAGCAGCTTGCTGGACAGGGGCCGCGAGCAGTACTTC	CASSLLDRGREQYF
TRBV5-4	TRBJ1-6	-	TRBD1	TGTGCCAGCAGCTTCGGACAGGGGGGGAATTCACCCCTCCACTTT	CASSFGQGGNSPLHF
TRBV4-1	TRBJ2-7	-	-	TGCGCCAGCAGCCCGGGGCCGAGCGGTCACGAGCAGTACTTC	CASSPGPSGHEQYF
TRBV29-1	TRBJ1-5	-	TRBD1	TGCAGCGTCGCACAGGGGGCAGGCCAGCCCCAGCATTTT	CSVAQGAGQPQHF
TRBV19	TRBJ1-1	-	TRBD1	TGTGCCAGTAGCCGACAGGGACCCACTGAAGCTTTCTTT	CASSRQGPTEAFF
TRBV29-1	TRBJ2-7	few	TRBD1	TGCAGCGTCAAGGACAGGGCGTACGAGCAGTACTTC	CSVKDRAYEQYF
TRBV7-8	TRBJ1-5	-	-	TGTGCCAGCAGCTTACTACAGGGCCCGTCGGCGCCCCAGCATTTT	CASSLLQGPSAPQHF
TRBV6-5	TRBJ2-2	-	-	TGTGCCAGCAGACGGCAGCCAAGTGGTGGCGGGGAGCTGTTTTTT	CASRRQPSGGGELFF